The 11 T cell receptor beta chains below come from one sample, sequenced in a study of OX40 agonist ivuxolimab in advanced cancers. Data came from immunoSEQ multiplex PCR; TCRdb stores just in-frame clones and leaves some out. The sample shows some 79,000 clones, 88% of them seen only once. The material was CD4+ or CD8+ T cells sorted from blood, obtained in a trial of the OX40 agonist ivuxolimab. The receptors were gathered from an adult with an advanced solid tumor such as melanoma, head and neck, liver or kidney cancer.

V gene TRBV28 combines with J gene TRBJ2-5, with 8 nucleotides matching TRBD1. Judging by the DNA end, TRBJ2-7 fits better; the J call may be wrong. The CDR3 covers 15 residues. Germline CDR1 reads MDHEN; CDR2 reads SYDVKM. CDR3 DNA: TGTGCCAGCAGTAGGACAGGGTCCCTTTCCTACGAGCAGTACTTC. This translates into CASSRTGSLSYEQYF.

The V gene is TRBV5-1, the J gene TRBJ1-2; D not certain. Germline V gene data show CDR1 as SGHRS and CDR2 as YFSETQ. This CDR3 region has 11 residues. The ends were cut back, 4 bases at V and 3 bases at J, with 4 bases in the middle. The CDR3 coding sequence is TGCGCCAGCAGCAACGACTATGGCTACACCTTC. Translated: CASSNDYGYTF.

This rearrangement joins TRBV7-9 to TRBJ2-7, with a tentative D call TRBD1 (5 bases). The V and J ends lost 1 base and 6 bases respectively, with 7 bases between them. The CDR3 is 12 residues long. Germline V CDR1 and CDR2: SEHNR, FQNEAQ (reference sequence). Written as DNA, the CDR3 is TGTGCCAGCAGCTTAGAGGGGTTCGAGCAGTACTTC. Residues: CASSLEGFEQYF.

This chain uses TRBV5-1 with TRBJ2-7, with TRBD2 identical over 11 bases. There are 15 residues in the CDR3. V shed 4 bases and J 4 bases; nucleotides not matched to a gene: 7. CDR1 and CDR2 (germline): SGHRS, YFSETQ. CDR3 amino acids: CASSPGTSGFYEQYF. For the CDR3, the DNA is TGCGCCAGCAGCCCGGGGACTAGCGGATTTTACGAGCAGTACTTC. Combining the CDR3 with reference TRBV5-1 and TRBJ2-7 gives the whole variable domain KAGVTQTPRYLIKTRGQQVTLSCSPISGHRSVSWYQQTPGQGLQFLFEYFSETQRNKGNFPGRFSGRQFSNSRSEMNVSTLELGDSALYLCASSPGTSGFYEQYFGPGTRLTVT.

The V call is TRBV28, the J call TRBJ2-1, with TRBD2 identical over 8 bases. The CDR3 sequence is 16 residues long. CDR1 is MDHEN, CDR2 SYDVKM, per germline. Trimming cost V 5 bases and J 0 bases; bases outside gene matches: 6. The CDR3: CASSAAGVGSYNEQFF. DNA for the CDR3: TGTGCCAGCAGTGCAGCGGGAGTCGGCTCCTACAATGAGCAGTTCTTC.

The gene calls are TRBV28 and TRBJ2-3; D call uncertain. Germline-derived CDR1 and CDR2 are MDHEN and SYDVKM. There are 13 residues in the CDR3. V was trimmed by 2 bases and J by 2 bases, leaving 5 bases between them. DNA of the CDR3: TGTGCCAGCAGTTTAATGAACACAGATACGCAGTATTTT. It yields the protein CASSLMNTDTQYF.

The chain carries TRBV6-1 and TRBJ1-1, with TRBD1 matching 8 bases. V gave up 6 bases and J gave up 4 bases; unmatched junction bases: 7. The germline V gene has CDR1 MNHNS and CDR2 SASEGT. The CDR3 covers 14 residues. The CDR3 sequence: CASSPGQASTEAFF. CDR3 sequence (DNA): TGTGCCAGCAGCCCGGGACAGGCATCCACTGAAGCTTTCTTT.

This clone has only one observation. The J gene is TRBJ2-7, the V gene TRBV28; 7 bases agree with TRBD1. CDR3 length: 15 residues. The junction had 9 bases not matched to a gene; V was cut back by 6 bases and J by 1 base. Germline V CDR1 and CDR2: MDHEN, SYDVKM. CDR3 sequence: CASSAPGDRSYEQYF. The CDR3 DNA is TGTGCCAGCAGCGCCCCTGGGGACAGATCCTACGAGCAGTACTTC.

V gene TRBV5-1 combines with J gene TRBJ2-7; 7 nucleotides agree with TRBD2. Trimming took 0 bases from V and 0 from J; bases not matched to a gene: 6. Germline lookup yields CDR1 SGHRS and CDR2 YFSETQ. CDR3 length: 16 residues. DNA of the CDR3: TGCGCCAGCAGCTTGGGAGCGGGGCCCAGCTCCTACGAGCAGTACTTC. Translated: CASSLGAGPSSYEQYF.

There are a few counts of this clone. The gene calls are TRBV15 and TRBJ1-5; D not certain. There are 12 residues in the CDR3. V gave up 0 bases and J gave up 10 bases, with 7 bases separating them. CDR1 is LNHNV and CDR2 is YYDKDF in the germline V gene (reference sequence). CDR3 region: CATSRDRFPQHF. The CDR3 coding sequence is TGTGCCACCAGCAGAGATCGGTTCCCCCAGCATTTT.

This chain connects TRBV7-3 to TRBJ2-3; D may correspond to TRBD1 or TRBD2 (6 bases each). CDR1 and CDR2 from the germline V gene are SGHTA and FQGTGA. The CDR3 is made up of 15 amino acids. V lost 5 bases and J lost 2, with 14 bases in between. CDR3 in amino acids: CASSDRSGPTDTQYF. CDR3 nucleotides: TGTGCCAGCAGCGACAGGAGCGGGCCCACAGATACGCAGTATTTT.